The next 30 T cell receptor beta chains were all read from a single sample in a study of shared clonotypes between healthy human individuals. The repertoire was sequenced with immunoSEQ multiplex PCR; TCRdb's copy has only in-frame clones and lacks some. The sample consists of about 560,000 clones, roughly 72% of them appearing once. The specimen was PBMCs. The receptors stem from a woman in her thirties or forties in good health. Some clones in this sample may be carry-over from other donors' samples.

This clone came up a few times. In the same sample, other DNA sequences code for this CDR3. The gene calls are TRBV6-5 and TRBJ1-4, with TRBD1 identical over 11 bases. V lost 6 bases to trimming and J lost 8 bases; unmatched junction nucleotides: 2. The CDR3 is 13 residues long. CDR1 and CDR2 (germline): MNHEY, SVGAGI. CDR3 residues: CASSRDRGEKLFF. The DNA for the CDR3 is TGTGCCAGCAGCCGGGACAGGGGGGAAAAACTGTTTTTT.

The chain combines TRBV7-8 with TRBJ2-7; 7 bases align to TRBD1. This CDR3 contains 15 residues. J gave up 4 bases and V 5 bases, and 11 bases lay outside the gene matches. Germline V gene sequence: CDR1 SGHVS, CDR2 FQNEAQ. The CDR3, as DNA: TGTGCCAGCAGCCGCCGCGAGGGGGCGCTTTACGAGCAGTACTTC. Translating it yields CASSRREGALYEQYF.

This chain uses TRBV4-1 with TRBJ2-2; unclear D gene. Trimming took off 4 bases at V and 1 base at J, with 7 bases between the two ends. Germline V gene data show CDR1 as MGHRA and CDR2 as YSYEKL. The CDR3 totals 14 residues. CDR3 loop: CASSRVGNTGELFF. CDR3 bases: TGCGCCAGCAGCCGGGTGGGGAACACCGGGGAGCTGTTTTTT.

The V and J genes are TRBV28 and TRBJ2-5; D might be TRBD1 (7 bases). Trimming stripped 4 bases from V and 7 bases from J, with 16 bases between. The CDR3 is 14 residues long. Per germline, CDR1 MDHEN and CDR2 SYDVKM. The CDR3 here is CASSSTGTVGTQYF. As DNA, the CDR3 is TGTGCCAGCAGTTCGACAGGGACTGTAGGGACCCAGTACTTC.

The chain carries TRBV5-1 and TRBJ2-7; the D gene is possibly TRBD2 (5 bases). The V end lost 4 bases, the J end lost 2 bases, and 13 bases lay between the germline ends. The CDR3 totals 14 residues. The germline V gene has CDR1 SGHRS and CDR2 YFSETQ. DNA for the CDR3: TGCGCCAGCAGCCCGTGGGAGCTACCCTACGAGCAGTACTTC. Translated, it gives CASSPWELPYEQYF. The full variable domain, in which reference TRBV5-1 and TRBJ2-7 provide the parts outside the CDR3, is KAGVTQTPRYLIKTRGQQVTLSCSPISGHRSVSWYQQTPGQGLQFLFEYFSETQRNKGNFPGRFSGRQFSNSRSEMNVSTLELGDSALYLCASSPWELPYEQYFGPGTRLTVT.

This chain joins TRBV5-4 and TRBJ2-1; D is uncertain. The CDR3 has 12 amino acids. Germline V gene lookup returns CDR1 SGHNT and CDR2 YYREEE (reference sequence). V was shortened by 1 base and J by 7 bases, with 6 bases between the two germline ends. The CDR3 loop is CASSLFRNEQFF. The CDR3, as DNA: TGTGCCAGCAGCTTGTTTAGGAATGAGCAGTTCTTC.

Regarding this clone: A single base separates this from a much larger clone, so it may be a read error. The genes are TRBV6-5 and TRBJ1-4; D remains unclear. This CDR3 region has 14 residues. From germline, CDR1 is MNHEY and CDR2 SVGAGI. CDR3 nucleotides: TGTGCCAGCATGCAGCTTATCAACGGTGAAAGACTGTTTTTT. Protein: CASMQLINGERLFF.

V is TRBV9 and J is TRBJ1-5; tentative D call: TRBD1 (5 bases). V lost 0 bases and J lost 6, with 13 bases in between. Germline CDR1 and CDR2: SGDLS and YYNGEE. The length of the CDR3 is 15 residues. CDR3 DNA: TGTGCCAGCAGCGTAGACCAGGGCGATGGTCAGCCCCAGCATTTT. It specifies CASSVDQGDGQPQHF.

The J gene is TRBJ2-1, the V gene TRBV5-1; no firm D call. Germline values: CDR1 SGHRS, CDR2 YFSETQ. Between the trimmed V and J ends, which lost 1 base and 7 bases, there was a span of 6 bases. This CDR3 is built from 12 residues. The CDR3 sequence is CASSLLRNEQFF. The CDR3 coding sequence is TGCGCCAGCAGCTTGCTGCGTAATGAGCAGTTCTTC. Based on the CDR3 plus reference TRBV5-1 and TRBJ2-1, the full variable domain is KAGVTQTPRYLIKTRGQQVTLSCSPISGHRSVSWYQQTPGQGLQFLFEYFSETQRNKGNFPGRFSGRQFSNSRSEMNVSTLELGDSALYLCASSLLRNEQFFGPGTRLTVL.

This sequence joins TRBV5-1 and TRBJ2-5, with a weak D call TRBD2 (5 bases). The DNA end is more similar to TRBJ2-7, so the J call may be wrong. Per germline, CDR1 SGHRS and CDR2 YFSETQ. The CDR3 sequence is 15 residues long. In DNA, the CDR3 is TGCGCCAGCAGCTCCCTCCGGGCGGGCTCCTACGAGCAGTACTTC. Translating gives CASSSLRAGSYEQYF.

This clone has only a few counts. The genes are TRBV19 and TRBJ1-1; D not certain. This CDR3 has 14 amino acids. Trimming removed 5 bases at V and 7 bases at J, with 17 bases between. CDR1 is LNHDA, CDR2 SQIVND, per germline (reference sequence). CDR3 DNA: TGTGCCAGTAGTTTCTTTTCCCCTATAGGTGAAGCTTTCTTT. This codes for CASSFFSPIGEAFF.

The rearrangement uses TRBV9 and TRBJ2-3; D may be TRBD1 (6 bases). CDR1 is SGDLS and CDR2 is YYNGEE in the germline V gene. V was clipped by 4 bases and J by 0 bases, with 15 bases between them. The CDR3 extends over 16 amino acids. CDR3 amino acids: CASSPRTAQSTDTQYF. CDR3 nucleotides: TGTGCCAGCAGCCCACGGACAGCCCAAAGCACAGATACGCAGTATTTT. Together with reference TRBV9 and TRBJ2-3, the CDR3 gives the full variable domain: DSGVTQTPKHLITATGQRVTLRCSPRSGDLSVYWYQQSLDQGLQFLIQYYNGEERAKGNILERFSAQQFPDLHSELNLSSLELGDSALYFCASSPRTAQSTDTQYFGPGTRLTVL.

This clone was observed many times. The identical CDR3 is also encoded by other nucleotide sequences in the sample. The chain is built from TRBV30 and TRBJ1-2; maybe TRBD1 (5 bases). Germline V CDR1 and CDR2: GTSNPN, SVGIG (reference sequence). The CDR3 is made up of 15 amino acids. Trimming left V 0 bases short and J 6 bases short, with 17 bases between. CDR3 amino acids: CAWSVPSRDVNGYTF. The CDR3 region has the DNA TGTGCCTGGAGTGTACCGAGCAGGGACGTTAATGGCTACACCTTC.

This clone was observed once. J is TRBJ2-4 and V is TRBV11-1, with D tentatively TRBD1 or TRBD2 (5 bases each). Germline assignment: CDR1 SGHAT and CDR2 FQDESV (reference sequence). The CDR3 contains 16 residues. V gave up 5 bases and J gave up 0 bases, with 14 bases separating them. CDR3 residues: CASSPLGGAAKNIQYF. In DNA form, the CDR3 reads TGTGCCAGCAGCCCACTTGGGGGTGCAGCCAAAAACATTCAGTACTTC.

The chain employs TRBV23-1 and TRBJ2-4, with 11 bases matching TRBD1. TRBV23-1 is noted as an ORF with a role that remains uncertain. Unmatched junction bases numbered 16, after V lost 6 bases and J lost 9 bases. The CDR3 runs 17 residues. CDR3 bases: TGCGCCAGCAGCCCCTCCGGGACAGGGGGATCGATGAGCATTCAGTACTTC. Translating gives CASSPSGTGGSMSIQYF.

The chain joins TRBV18 to TRBJ2-7; D might be TRBD1 or TRBD2, each matching 5 bases. Germline CDR1 is KGHSH and CDR2 is LQKENI. With 4 bases removed from V and 5 bases from J, the gap between germline ends came to 18 bases. This CDR3 is built from 15 residues. DNA of the CDR3: TGTGCCAGCTCACTAGGCGCAGGGACCGGGGACGAGCAGTACTTC. It yields the protein CASSLGAGTGDEQYF.

V and J are TRBV19 and TRBJ2-1; 10 bases align to TRBD2. Germline CDR1 and CDR2: LNHDA and SQIVND (reference sequence). With V trimmed by 6 bases and J by 4 bases, 6 bases remained unmatched. The CDR3 runs to 15 residues. In DNA form, the CDR3 reads TGTGCCAGTAGGCACATAGCGGGAGGATACAATGAGCAGTTCTTC. Its protein product is CASRHIAGGYNEQFF.

V and J are TRBV5-1 and TRBJ1-2; D is unclear. The CDR3 is 15 residues long. Germline loops: CDR1 SGHRS, CDR2 YFSETQ. Trimming stripped 0 bases from V and 4 bases from J, with 13 bases between. The CDR3 DNA follows: TGCGCCAGCAGCTTGGAGGGCAGGAGGGTCTATGGCTACACCTTC. Translating it yields CASSLEGRRVYGYTF. The complete variable domain, with remaining parts taken from reference TRBV5-1 and TRBJ1-2, reads KAGVTQTPRYLIKTRGQQVTLSCSPISGHRSVSWYQQTPGQGLQFLFEYFSETQRNKGNFPGRFSGRQFSNSRSEMNVSTLELGDSALYLCASSLEGRRVYGYTFGSGTRLTVV.

In DNA form, the CDR3 reads TGTGCCAGGGCGGGACAGGGTCACAATGAGCAGTTCTTC. Translated, it gives CARAGQGHNEQFF. The chain recombines TRBV2 with TRBJ2-1; 9 bases fit TRBD1. CDR3 length equals 13 residues. In germline, CDR1 is SNHLY, CDR2 FYNNEI. V was clipped by 9 bases and J by 5 bases; unmatched bases: 5.

This clone was detected a few times. The V and J genes are TRBV15 and TRBJ2-1; D gene uncertain. The V gene lost 5 bases and the J gene lost 3 bases, with 20 bases spanning the gap. This CDR3 is built from 17 residues. In germline, CDR1 is LNHNV, CDR2 YYDKDF (reference sequence). The CDR3 sequence is CATSLLPGGYLYNEQFF. As DNA, the CDR3 is TGTGCCACCAGCCTCCTTCCCGGCGGCTACCTCTACAATGAGCAGTTCTTC.

The V and J genes are TRBV11-2 and TRBJ2-3; 7 bases line up with TRBD2. The CDR3 has 17 residues. J was trimmed by 4 bases and V by 6 bases; bases with no gene match: 16. Germline V CDR1 and CDR2: SGHAT, FQNNGV. The CDR3 DNA reads TGTGCCAGCAGACGGTGGGCGGGAGAGTCGAAGGCAGATACGCAGTATTTT. Protein sequence: CASRRWAGESKADTQYF.

This clone was counted once. Mismatch with germline at one junction end may stem from a read error. V and J are TRBV7-7 and TRBJ2-5; D could derive from TRBD1 or TRBD2 (6 bases each). The V gene's germline CDR1 is SSHAT and CDR2 FNYEAQ (reference sequence). The CDR3 covers 16 residues. CDR3 region: CASSKGGTLGQETQYF. CDR3 bases: TGTGCTAGCAGCAAGGGGGGAACTCTAGGGCAAGAGACCCAGTACTTC.

In its sample, this clone was seen a few times. The V call is TRBV7-9, the J call TRBJ1-1, with D possibly TRBD1 on 5 matching bases. The CDR3 runs to 14 residues. Germline CDR1 is SEHNR and CDR2 is FQNEAQ (reference sequence). V shed 5 bases and J shed 1 base, with 11 bases lying between them. The CDR3, as DNA: TGTGCCAGCAGCGTGGGACGCGGGAACACTGAAGCTTTCTTT. This gives the protein CASSVGRGNTEAFF.

A word on this clone: Relative to the germline gene, one junction end is altered; a read error may explain this. The rearrangement joins TRBV7-7 to TRBJ2-1; possibly TRBD2 for D (6 bases). CDR1 and CDR2 (germline): SSHAT, FNYEAQ (reference sequence). The CDR3 runs 14 residues. CDR3 coding DNA: TGTGCTAGCAGCCATTACGGGAGAAACAATGAGCAGTTCTTC. Protein product: CASSHYGRNNEQFF.

This chain uses TRBV5-1 with TRBJ2-7; 8 bases are shared with TRBD2. CDR3 length: 14 amino acids. CDR1 is SGHRS and CDR2 is YFSETQ in the germline V gene. V shed 4 bases and J 5 bases; nucleotides not matched to a gene: 8. Here the CDR3 DNA reads TGCGCCAGCAGCGGGGGACTAGACTTGGACGAGCAGTACTTC. It specifies CASSGGLDLDEQYF.

J is TRBJ2-7 and V is TRBV20-1; tentative D call: TRBD2 (6 bases). In germline, CDR1 is DFQATT, CDR2 SNEGSKA (reference sequence). Trimming cost V 3 bases and J 7 bases, with 10 bases left between them. The CDR3 is made up of 11 amino acids. The CDR3, as DNA: TGCAGTGCTAGGGGCCGGGGGGAGCAGTACTTC. Translated, it gives CSARGRGEQYF.

With respect to this clone: Relative to the germline gene, one junction end is altered; a read error may explain this. The J gene is TRBJ2-3, the V gene TRBV7-9, with TRBD1 as a possible D gene (6 bases). The V gene's germline CDR1 is SEHNR and CDR2 FQNEAQ (reference sequence). The CDR3 extends over 15 amino acids. For the CDR3, the DNA is TGTGCCGGCAGCTCAGGATTAGTAGGGGGAGATACGCAGTATTTT. Its translation: CAGSSGLVGGDTQYF.

The V gene is TRBV7-2, the J gene TRBJ2-3; D ambiguous. CDR3 length: 13 residues. V lost 1 base and J lost 10, with 12 bases in between. CDR1 is SGHTA and CDR2 is FQGNSA in the germline V gene. CDR3 nucleotide sequence: TGTGCCAGCAGCTTAGGAACCTCCAAGGCGCAGTATTTT. Protein sequence: CASSLGTSKAQYF. Supplemented by reference TRBV7-2 and TRBJ2-3, the full variable domain reads GAGVSQSPSNKVTEKGKDVELRCDPISGHTALYWYRQSLGQGLEFLIYFQGNSAPDKSGLPSDRFSAERTGGSVSTLTIQRTQQEDSAVYLCASSLGTSKAQYFGPGTRLTVL.

On this clone itself: The sample carries other DNA sequences with the same CDR3. The chain carries TRBV28 and TRBJ1-2; D possibly corresponds to TRBD1 (5 bases). This CDR3 is 14 amino acids long. V shed 4 bases and J shed 0 bases, with 9 bases lying between them. Germline loops: CDR1 MDHEN, CDR2 SYDVKM. The CDR3: CASSSGGTNYGYTF. DNA for the CDR3: TGTGCCAGCAGTTCCGGGGGGACTAACTATGGCTACACCTTC.

V usage is TRBV4-3 and J usage is TRBJ2-3; D could derive from TRBD1 or TRBD2 (5 bases each). Germline V gene sequence: CDR1 LGHNA, CDR2 YSLEER. The CDR3 totals 15 residues. Trimming removed 3 bases from V and 6 bases from J, with 16 bases in between. CDR3 in amino acids: CASSHDTGPGDTQYF. As DNA, the CDR3 is TGCGCCAGCAGCCATGATACGGGACCGGGGGATACGCAGTATTTT.